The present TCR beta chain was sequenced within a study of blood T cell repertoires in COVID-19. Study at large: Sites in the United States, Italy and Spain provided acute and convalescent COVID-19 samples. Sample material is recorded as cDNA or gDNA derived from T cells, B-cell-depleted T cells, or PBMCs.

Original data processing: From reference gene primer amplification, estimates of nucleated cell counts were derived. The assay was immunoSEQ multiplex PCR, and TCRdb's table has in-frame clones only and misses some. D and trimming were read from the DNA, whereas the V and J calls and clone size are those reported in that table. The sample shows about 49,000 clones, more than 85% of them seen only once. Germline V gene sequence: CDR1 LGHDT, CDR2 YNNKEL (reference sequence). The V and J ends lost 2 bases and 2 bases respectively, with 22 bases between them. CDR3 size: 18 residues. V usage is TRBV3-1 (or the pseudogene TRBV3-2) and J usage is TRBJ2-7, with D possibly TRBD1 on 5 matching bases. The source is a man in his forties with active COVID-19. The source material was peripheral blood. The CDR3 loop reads CASSQSTLNRRATYEQYF. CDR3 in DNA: TGTGCCAGCAGCCAAAGCACCTTAAACAGGAGAGCTACCTACGAGCAGTACTTC.